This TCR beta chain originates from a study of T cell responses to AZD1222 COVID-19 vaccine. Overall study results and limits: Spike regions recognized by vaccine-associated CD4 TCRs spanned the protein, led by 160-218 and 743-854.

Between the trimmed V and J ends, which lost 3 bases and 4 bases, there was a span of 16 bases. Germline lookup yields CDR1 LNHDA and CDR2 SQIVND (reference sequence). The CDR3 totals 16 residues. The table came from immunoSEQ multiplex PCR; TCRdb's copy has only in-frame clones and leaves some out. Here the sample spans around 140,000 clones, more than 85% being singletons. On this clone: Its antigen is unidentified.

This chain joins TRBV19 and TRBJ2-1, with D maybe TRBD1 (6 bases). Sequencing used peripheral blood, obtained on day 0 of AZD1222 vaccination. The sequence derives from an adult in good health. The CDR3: CASSMDRTNLYNEQFF. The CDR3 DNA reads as TGTGCCAGTAGTATGGACAGAACAAACCTATACAATGAGCAGTTCTTC.